This T cell receptor (beta chain) was retrieved from a study of shared clonotypes between healthy human individuals. V was pared by 5 bases and J by 4 bases, with 7 bases of the junction left unmatched. This CDR3 is built from 13 residues. The germline CDR1 and CDR2 sequences are GTSNPN and SVGIG (reference sequence). Study outcomes and limitations: Only blood samples were collected, and tissue repertoires likely differ. Against clonotypes common to all four donors, non-shared ones had lower generation probabilities.

On this clone: As yet, its antigen is unknown.

Per the original methods: Owing to the provision of junction-only sequences devoid of quality scores by immunoSEQ, filtering differed. The assay was immunoSEQ multiplex PCR, and TCRdb's table has in-frame clones only and misses some. V and J calls and clone size are as listed in that table; D and trimming were resolved from the DNA. Of over a million clones in the sample, around 78% are singletons; the top ten hold 0.5% to 0.6%. The source is a man aged 18 to 30 in good health. Some clones in this sample may be carry-over from other donors' samples. V is TRBV30 and J is TRBJ1-2; TRBD1 aligns across 7 bases. What was sequenced was memory CD4+ T cells from PBMCs. Subset denoted: CD45RA-negative fraction. Here the CDR3 DNA reads TGTGCCTGGCGGACAGGTAGATCCTATGGCTACACCTTC. Translation gives CAWRTGRSYGYTF.